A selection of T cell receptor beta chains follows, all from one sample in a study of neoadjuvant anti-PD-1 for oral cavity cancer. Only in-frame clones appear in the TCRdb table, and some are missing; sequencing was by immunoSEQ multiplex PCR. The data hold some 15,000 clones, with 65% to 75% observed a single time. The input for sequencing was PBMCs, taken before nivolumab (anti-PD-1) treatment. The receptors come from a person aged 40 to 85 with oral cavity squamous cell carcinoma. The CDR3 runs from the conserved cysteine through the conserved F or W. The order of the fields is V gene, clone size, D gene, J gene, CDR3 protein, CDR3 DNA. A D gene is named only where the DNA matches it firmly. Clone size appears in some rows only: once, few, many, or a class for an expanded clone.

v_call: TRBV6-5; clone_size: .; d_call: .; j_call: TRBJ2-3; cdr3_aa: CASSYQGLGTDTQYF; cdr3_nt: TGTGCCAGCAGTTATCAGGGGTTGGGCACAGATACGCAGTATTTT
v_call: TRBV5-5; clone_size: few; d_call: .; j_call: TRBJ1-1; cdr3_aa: CASSENTEAFF; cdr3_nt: TGTGCCAGCAGCGAGAACACTGAAGCTTTCTTT
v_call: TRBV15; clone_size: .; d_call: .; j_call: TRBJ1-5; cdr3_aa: CATSRGTRDQPQHF; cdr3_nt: TGTGCCACCAGCAGAGGGACACGAGATCAGCCCCAGCATTTT
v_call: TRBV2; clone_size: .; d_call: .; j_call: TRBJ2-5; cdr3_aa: CASSVGGRGETQYF; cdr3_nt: TGTGCCAGCAGTGTGGGGGGCAGGGGAGAGACCCAGTACTTC
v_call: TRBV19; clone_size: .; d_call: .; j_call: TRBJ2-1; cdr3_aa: CASSIVQSNEQFF; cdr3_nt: TGTGCCAGTAGTATAGTCCAGAGCAATGAGCAGTTCTTC
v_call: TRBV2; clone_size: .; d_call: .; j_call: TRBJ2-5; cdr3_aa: CASSSGVTYQETQYF; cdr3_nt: TGTGCCAGCAGTTCAGGGGTTACGTACCAAGAGACCCAGTACTTC
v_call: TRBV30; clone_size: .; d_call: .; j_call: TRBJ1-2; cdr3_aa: CAWSPDSNYGYTF; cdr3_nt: TGTGCCTGGAGTCCGGACAGTAACTATGGCTACACCTTC
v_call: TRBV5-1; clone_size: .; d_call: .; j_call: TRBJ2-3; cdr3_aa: CASSLRGGLIDTQYF; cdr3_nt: TGCGCCAGCAGCTTGAGGGGGGGCCTGATAGATACGCAGTATTTT
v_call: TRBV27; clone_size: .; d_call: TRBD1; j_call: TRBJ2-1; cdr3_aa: CASSLGTGGSNEQFF; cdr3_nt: TGTGCCAGCAGTTTGGGGACAGGGGGTTCCAATGAGCAGTTCTTC
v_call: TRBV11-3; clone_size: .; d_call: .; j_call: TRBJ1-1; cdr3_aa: CASSPFGRPTEAFF; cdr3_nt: TGTGCCAGCAGCCCCTTTGGCAGGCCGACTGAAGCTTTCTTT
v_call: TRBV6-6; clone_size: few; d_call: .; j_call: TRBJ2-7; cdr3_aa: CASSYEQAYEQYF; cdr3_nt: TGTGCCAGCAGTTACGAACAGGCCTACGAGCAGTACTTC
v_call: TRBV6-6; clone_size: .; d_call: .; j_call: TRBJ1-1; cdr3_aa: CASRGPGGNTEAFF; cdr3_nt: TGTGCCAGCAGAGGTCCGGGGGGGAACACTGAAGCTTTCTTT
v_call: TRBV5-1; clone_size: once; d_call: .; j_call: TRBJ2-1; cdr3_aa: CASSLGSRRSSYNEQFF; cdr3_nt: TGCGCCAGCAGCTTGGGCTCGCGGAGGAGCTCCTACAATGAGCAGTTCTTC
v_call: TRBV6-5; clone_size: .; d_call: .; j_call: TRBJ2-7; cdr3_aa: CASGGPHPSYEQYF; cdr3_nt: TGTGCCAGCGGTGGACCGCATCCCTCCTACGAGCAGTACTTC
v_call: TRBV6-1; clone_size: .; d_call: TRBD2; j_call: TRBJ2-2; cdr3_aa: CASSEKIAGTGELFF; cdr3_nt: TGTGCCAGCAGTGAAAAGATAGCGGGAACGGGGGAGCTGTTTTTT
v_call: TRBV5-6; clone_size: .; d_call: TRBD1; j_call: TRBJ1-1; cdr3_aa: CASSRQTGEITEAFF; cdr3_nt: TGTGCCAGCAGCCGCCAGACAGGGGAGATCACTGAAGCTTTCTTT
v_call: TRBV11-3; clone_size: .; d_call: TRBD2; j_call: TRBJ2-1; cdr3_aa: CASSLDQGGSGRWVEQFF; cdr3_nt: TGTGCCAGCAGCTTAGATCAGGGAGGGAGTGGACGATGGGTTGAGCAGTTCTTC
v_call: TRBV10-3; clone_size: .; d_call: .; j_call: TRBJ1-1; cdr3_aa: CAIQGRQNTEAFF; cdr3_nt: TGTGCCATCCAGGGGAGGCAGAACACTGAAGCTTTCTTT
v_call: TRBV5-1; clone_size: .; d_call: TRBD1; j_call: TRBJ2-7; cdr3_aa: CASRMGQGSEQYF; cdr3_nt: TGCGCCAGCAGAATGGGACAGGGTTCCGAGCAGTACTTC
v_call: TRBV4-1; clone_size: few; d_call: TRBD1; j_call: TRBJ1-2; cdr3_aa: CASSPRDRVSNGYTF; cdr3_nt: TGCGCCAGCAGCCCCCGGGACAGGGTGTCTAATGGCTACACCTTC
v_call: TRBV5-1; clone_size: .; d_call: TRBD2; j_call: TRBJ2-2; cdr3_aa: CASSPLAGESTGELFF; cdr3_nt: TGCGCCAGCAGCCCCCTAGCGGGAGAGTCGACCGGGGAGCTGTTTTTT
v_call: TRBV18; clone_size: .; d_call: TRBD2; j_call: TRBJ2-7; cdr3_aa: CASSPPTSGSSYEQYF; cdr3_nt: TGTGCCAGCTCACCACCGACTAGCGGGAGTAGCTACGAGCAGTACTTC
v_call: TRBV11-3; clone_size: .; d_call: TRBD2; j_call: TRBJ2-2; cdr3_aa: CASSLELASGELFF; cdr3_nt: TGTGCCAGCAGCTTAGAACTAGCGTCCGGGGAGCTGTTTTTT
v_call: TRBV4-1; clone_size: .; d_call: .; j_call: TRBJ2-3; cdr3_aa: CASSQEYTYDTQYF; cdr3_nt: TGCGCCAGCAGCCAAGAATATACGTACGATACGCAGTATTTT
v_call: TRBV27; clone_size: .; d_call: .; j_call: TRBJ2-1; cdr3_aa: CASNAAQAGSVDEQFF; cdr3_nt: TGTGCCAGCAATGCCGCGCAGGCAGGGTCAGTAGATGAGCAGTTCTTC
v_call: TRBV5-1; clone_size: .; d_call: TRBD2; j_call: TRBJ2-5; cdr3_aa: CASSGGLAETQYF; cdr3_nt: TGCGCCAGCAGCGGGGGACTAGCGGAGACCCAGTACTTC
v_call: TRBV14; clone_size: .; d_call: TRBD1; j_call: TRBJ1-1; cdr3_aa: CASSFYRGRRYEAFF; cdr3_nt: TGTGCCAGCAGCTTTTACAGGGGGCGAAGGTACGAAGCTTTCTTT
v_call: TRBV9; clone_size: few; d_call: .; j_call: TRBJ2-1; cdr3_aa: CASSGGSGGSYNEQFF; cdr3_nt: TGTGCCAGCAGCGGAGGGAGTGGGGGTTCCTACAATGAGCAGTTCTTC
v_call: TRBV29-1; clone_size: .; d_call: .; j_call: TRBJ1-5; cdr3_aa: CSVVTGSSNQPQHF; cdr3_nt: TGCAGCGTAGTTACAGGGTCTAGCAATCAGCCCCAGCATTTT
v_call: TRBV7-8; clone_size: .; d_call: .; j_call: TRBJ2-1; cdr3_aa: CASSSSRERPSPRNEQFF; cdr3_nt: TGTGCCAGCAGCTCCTCCCGGGAGCGGCCGTCCCCCCGCAATGAGCAGTTCTTC
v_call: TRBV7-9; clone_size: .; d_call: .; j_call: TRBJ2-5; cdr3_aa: CASSLEAKETQYF; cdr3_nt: TGTGCCAGCAGCTTAGAAGCTAAGGAGACCCAGTACTTC
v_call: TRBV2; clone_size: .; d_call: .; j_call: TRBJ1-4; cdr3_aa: CASSDNPGRTGKEEKLFF; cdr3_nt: TGTGCCAGCAGTGACAATCCTGGGCGAACAGGCAAGGAGGAAAAACTGTTTTTT
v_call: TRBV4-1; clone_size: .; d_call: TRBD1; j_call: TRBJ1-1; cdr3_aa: CASNQGVGDTEAFF; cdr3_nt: TGCGCCAGCAACCAGGGGGTAGGGGACACTGAAGCTTTCTTT
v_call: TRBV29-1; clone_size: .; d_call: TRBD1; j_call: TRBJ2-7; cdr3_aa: CSGGTGTGNEQYF; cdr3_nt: TGCAGCGGCGGAACCGGGACAGGCAACGAGCAGTACTTC
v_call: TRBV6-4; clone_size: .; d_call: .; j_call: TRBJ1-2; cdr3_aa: CASSDHPWGQGEMYYGYTF; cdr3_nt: TGTGCCAGCAGTGACCACCCTTGGGGGCAGGGAGAGATGTACTATGGCTACACCTTC
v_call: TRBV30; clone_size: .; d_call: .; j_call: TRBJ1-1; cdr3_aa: CAWKRSHTEAFF; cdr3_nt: TGTGCCTGGAAAAGGTCCCACACTGAAGCTTTCTTT
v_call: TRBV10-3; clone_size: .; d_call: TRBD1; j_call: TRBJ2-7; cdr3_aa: CAISEPPGQVSYEQYF; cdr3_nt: TGTGCCATCAGTGAGCCCCCGGGACAGGTTTCCTACGAGCAGTACTTC
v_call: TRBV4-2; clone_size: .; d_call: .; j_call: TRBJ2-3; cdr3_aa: CASSQDPGASVDTQYF; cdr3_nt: TGTGCCAGCAGCCAAGATCCGGGGGCCTCTGTAGATACGCAGTATTTT
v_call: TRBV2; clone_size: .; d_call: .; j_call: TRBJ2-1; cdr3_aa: CASRDNEQFF; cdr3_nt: TGTGCCAGCAGAGACAATGAGCAGTTCTTC
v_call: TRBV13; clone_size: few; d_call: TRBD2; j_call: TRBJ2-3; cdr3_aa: CASSLALAVGDTQYF; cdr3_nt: TGTGCCAGCAGCTTAGCCCTAGCGGTGGGTGATACGCAGTATTTT
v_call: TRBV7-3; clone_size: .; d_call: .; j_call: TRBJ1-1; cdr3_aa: CASSETGSTEAFF; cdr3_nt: TGTGCCAGCAGCGAAACAGGGTCCACTGAAGCTTTCTTT
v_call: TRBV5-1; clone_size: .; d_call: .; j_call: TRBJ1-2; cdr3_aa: CASSLDSDYGYTF; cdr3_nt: TGCGCCAGCAGCTTGGACAGCGATTATGGCTACACCTTC
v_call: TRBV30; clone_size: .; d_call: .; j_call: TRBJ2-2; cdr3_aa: CAWSVRWELFF; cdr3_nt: TGTGCCTGGAGTGTACGGTGGGAGCTGTTTTTT
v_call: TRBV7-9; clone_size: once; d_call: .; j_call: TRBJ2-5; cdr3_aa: CASSLQAGQETQYF; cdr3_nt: TGTGCCAGCAGCTTACAGGCCGGGCAAGAGACCCAGTACTTC
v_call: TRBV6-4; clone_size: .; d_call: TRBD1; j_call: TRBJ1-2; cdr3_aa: CASSELGQGTPALF; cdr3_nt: TGTGCCAGCAGTGAATTGGGACAGGGAACTCCGGCCCTCTTC